This is a list of T cell receptor beta chains from one sample in a study of blood T cell repertoires in COVID-19. Profiling relied on immunoSEQ multiplex PCR, and the TCRdb table lists in-frame clones only, not all of them. The sample lists about 250,000 clones, approximately 92% occurring once. Sample: PBMCs or T cells enriched from blood (not recorded which). These receptors were collected from a young woman who had recovered from COVID-19. CDR3s include the opening cysteine and the closing phenylalanine or tryptophan. The D gene is left open where the match is weak. Expanded clones are given a class, and other clones once, few, many or no size at all.

d_gene	abundance	v_gene	j_gene	CDR3nt	CDR3aa
.	.	TRBV3-1/TRBV3-2	TRBJ1-1	TGTGCCAGCAGCCCTATTAGCGGGGCCCGTGAAGCTTTCTTT	CASSPISGAREAFF
TRBD1	once	TRBV28	TRBJ2-5	TGTGCCAGCAGGATAGGGGGCGCCCTCCAAGAGACCCAGTACTTC	CASRIGGALQETQYF
.	.	TRBV29-1	TRBJ2-6	TGCAGCGTCGCGTTCTCTGGGGCCAACGTCCTGACTTTC	CSVAFSGANVLTF
.	.	TRBV5-4	TRBJ1-1	TGTGCCAGCAGCTTGGGGGGCGTAAGTAGCACTGAAGCTTTCTTT	CASSLGGVSSTEAFF
.	once	TRBV19	TRBJ2-3	TGTGCCAGTAGTATTTACGGTGCTACGCAGTATTTT	CASSIYGATQYF
TRBD2	.	TRBV11-3	TRBJ2-3	TGTGCCAGCAGCTTAGATGGGACTAGCCGAACAGATACGCAGTATTTT	CASSLDGTSRTDTQYF
.	.	TRBV5-1	TRBJ1-1	TGCGCCAGCCTTCCTGGGAGCGCCGGGACTGAAGCTTTCTTT	CASLPGSAGTEAFF
TRBD1	.	TRBV2	TRBJ1-1	TGTGCCCACAGGGGGGACATGAACACTGAAGCTTTCTTT	CAHRGDMNTEAFF
TRBD2	.	TRBV3-1/TRBV3-2	TRBJ2-1	TGTGCCAGCAGCCAAGTAACTAGCGGGGGAAATGAGCAGTTCTTC	CASSQVTSGGNEQFF
TRBD2	.	TRBV3-1/TRBV3-2	TRBJ2-5	TGTGCCAGCAGCCTGTTAAGGCGGGGGGAGGAGACCCAGTACTTC	CASSLLRRGEETQYF
TRBD1	.	TRBV9	TRBJ2-7	TGTGCCAGCAGCGTAGCAGGGGGCGGGTACGAGCAGTACTTC	CASSVAGGGYEQYF
TRBD2	.	TRBV4-1	TRBJ2-5	TGCGCCAGCAGCGTCCGTCCTCAACTAGCGGGGGAAGAGACCCAGTACTTC	CASSVRPQLAGEETQYF
TRBD1	few	TRBV28	TRBJ1-1	TGTGCCAGCATCCCACCCAGGGGGGTGAACACTGAAGCTTTCTTT	CASIPPRGVNTEAFF
.	.	TRBV5-1	TRBJ2-1	TGCGCCAGCAGCTTAGGAGGGTTGGAGCAGTTCTTC	CASSLGGLEQFF
.	.	TRBV24-1	TRBJ1-1	TGTGCCACCAGTGGGGAGGGTAGAGCTTTCTTT	CATSGEGRAFF
.	.	TRBV19	TRBJ1-5	TGTGCCAGTAGTAGCCCCGCCGGTAGCCAGCCCCAGCATTTT	CASSSPAGSQPQHF
TRBD2	.	TRBV6-5	TRBJ2-7	TGTGCCAGCAGTTATTCTTTAGCGGGGTACGAGCAGTACTTC	CASSYSLAGYEQYF
.	.	TRBV15	TRBJ1-6	TGTGCCACCAGCAGAGGGGGAGTCAGCTCCTATAATTCACCCCTCCACTTT	CATSRGGVSSYNSPLHF
.	few	TRBV7-6	TRBJ1-4	TGTGCCAGCAGCTTAGCGTATATTGGGGAGAACGAAGCGAATCCTGAAAAACTGTTTTTT	CASSLAYIGENEANPEKLFF
.	.	TRBV19	TRBJ1-1	TGTGCCAGTAAGGACAGCATGAACACTGAAGCTTTCTTT	CASKDSMNTEAFF
TRBD1	.	TRBV5-1	TRBJ1-1	TGCGCCAGCAGCATCACAGGGGGCACTGAAGCTTTCTTT	CASSITGGTEAFF
.	.	TRBV7-3	TRBJ1-2	TGTGCCAGCAGCTTAGGGCGGGGTTACACCTTC	CASSLGRGYTF
.	.	TRBV12-3/TRBV12-4	TRBJ1-1	TGTGCCACTTTAAAAGGGGGACGGGCTGAAGCTTTCTTT	CATLKGGRAEAFF
TRBD2	.	TRBV7-3	TRBJ2-3	TGTGCCAGCAGCTCTAGCGGGGGGGAGGATACGCAGTATTTT	CASSSSGGEDTQYF
TRBD1	.	TRBV6-2/TRBV6-3	TRBJ1-5	TGTGCCAGCAGTTACAGGACAGGGGCGGGTATCGATCAGCCCCAGCATTTT	CASSYRTGAGIDQPQHF
.	.	TRBV6-5	TRBJ1-2	TGTGCCAGCAGTTACGGGGGGGCGAGGTATGGCTACACCTTC	CASSYGGARYGYTF
TRBD2	.	TRBV9	TRBJ2-3	TGTGCCAGCAGCGAGGGACTAGCGGGGGGTCGGAGCACAGATACGCAGTATTTT	CASSEGLAGGRSTDTQYF
TRBD1	once	TRBV6-1	TRBJ1-2	TGTGCCAGCAGTGAGTGGACAGGGGTACTCTATGGCTACACCTTC	CASSEWTGVLYGYTF
.	.	TRBV5-1	TRBJ1-5	TGCGCCAGCAGCCTGATGACAGATAGCAATCAGCCCCAGCATTTT	CASSLMTDSNQPQHF
.	.	TRBV10-3	TRBJ2-7	TGTGCCAGTACAGGGTGGGGAGAGGAAAACGAGCAGTACTTC	CASTGWGEENEQYF
.	.	TRBV11-2	TRBJ1-1	TGTGCCAGCAGCGAGCAGGGTAATACTGAAGCTTTCTTT	CASSEQGNTEAFF
TRBD1	.	TRBV5-1	TRBJ2-3	TGCGCCAGCAGCCTAACCGGGACAGGGGGCGATACGCAGTATTTT	CASSLTGTGGDTQYF
TRBD1	.	TRBV3-1/TRBV3-2	TRBJ2-1	TGTGCCAGCAGCCAAGATTCCGCCGGGGACAGGGGGGCCCTCTACAATGAGCAGTTCTTC	CASSQDSAGDRGALYNEQFF
.	.	TRBV28	TRBJ1-2	TGTGCCAGCAAAAAGAGGAGGGATAACTATGGCTACACCTTC	CASKKRRDNYGYTF
TRBD1	.	TRBV5-1	TRBJ2-7	TGCGCCAGCAGCTTGTCAGGGACAGGATACGAGCAGTACTTC	CASSLSGTGYEQYF
TRBD1	.	TRBV7-2	TRBJ2-3	TGTGCCAGCAGGGACAGGGGGCGCTCCGATACGCAGTATTTT	CASRDRGRSDTQYF
TRBD2	.	TRBV4-1	TRBJ2-5	TGCGCCAGCAGCCAACCGACTAGCGGGGGGCGAGAGACCCAGTACTTC	CASSQPTSGGRETQYF
TRBD2	.	TRBV14	TRBJ2-2	TGTGCCAGCAGCCAAGAGACTAGCTTTGGCGGGGAGCTGTTTTTT	CASSQETSFGGELFF
.	.	TRBV4-1	TRBJ1-4	TGCGCCAGCAGCCACCCCTACGGTTCAACTAATGAAAAACTGTTTTTT	CASSHPYGSTNEKLFF
TRBD1	.	TRBV5-1	TRBJ2-1	TGCGCCAGCAGCTTGGCCCCTCATACGACAGGGGATGAGCAGTTCTTC	CASSLAPHTTGDEQFF
TRBD2	once	TRBV15	TRBJ2-3	TGTGCCACCAGCAGAAAACGACTAGCGGGGGGAAGGGATACGCAGTATTTT	CATSRKRLAGGRDTQYF
TRBD2	.	TRBV27	TRBJ2-7	TGTGCCAGCAGTCCATCGGCGGGGGGCTACGAGCAGTACTTC	CASSPSAGGYEQYF
.	.	TRBV27	TRBJ2-3	TGTGCCAGCAGTCTATACAGGGCTAATACGCAGTATTTT	CASSLYRANTQYF
TRBD2	few	TRBV6-6	TRBJ2-1	TGTGCCAGCAGCTGGAGCGGGGCTAAGCAGTTCTTC	CASSWSGAKQFF
TRBD2	.	TRBV19	TRBJ2-7	TGTGCCAGTAGAACTAGCGGGACCTACGAGCAGTACTTC	CASRTSGTYEQYF
.	few	TRBV29-1	TRBJ1-1	TGCAGCGTTGAACAGATGAACACTGAAGCTTTCTTT	CSVEQMNTEAFF
TRBD2	.	TRBV7-6	TRBJ2-1	TGTGCCAGCAGCTCTAGCGGGGGGGTGGAATCCTTTTACAATGAGCAGTTCTTC	CASSSSGGVESFYNEQFF
TRBD2	.	TRBV27	TRBJ2-7	TGTGCCAGCAGTTTAAGGGCTCCAGGACTAGCGGGGAGCTCCTACGAGCAGTACTTC	CASSLRAPGLAGSSYEQYF
TRBD1	.	TRBV7-9	TRBJ2-3	TGTGCCAGCAGCGGAGGACAGGGGATTCGGGCAGATACGCAGTATTTT	CASSGGQGIRADTQYF
TRBD1	.	TRBV10-1	TRBJ1-1	TGCGCCAGCAACAGGACAGGGTCTGAAGCTTTCTTT	CASNRTGSEAFF
.	.	TRBV6-5	TRBJ2-3	TGTGCCAGCAGCGAGTTTAGCACAGATACGCAGTATTTT	CASSEFSTDTQYF
.	.	TRBV2	TRBJ2-1	TGTGCCAGCAGGTTCGGGGACTCCTACAATGAGCAGTTCTTC	CASRFGDSYNEQFF
TRBD1	.	TRBV5-6	TRBJ1-6	TGTGCCAGCAGCCCGGACAGGGGGCTTTCACCCCTCCACTTT	CASSPDRGLSPLHF
.	.	TRBV28	TRBJ1-1	TGTGCCAGCAGGGGGGGGAACATGAACACTGAAGCTTTCTTT	CASRGGNMNTEAFF
TRBD1	.	TRBV19	TRBJ1-1	TGTGCCAGTAGTCTATCGACAGGGGGCCGTAGGAACACTGAAGCTTTCTTT	CASSLSTGGRRNTEAFF
TRBD2	.	TRBV6-2/TRBV6-3	TRBJ2-3	TGTGCCAGCAGTTACGGTGGGCGGGGGGCCCTCACAGATACGCAGTATTTT	CASSYGGRGALTDTQYF
.	once	TRBV28	TRBJ1-1	TGTGCCAGCAGAATACTACAGGGCCTGGGCACTGAAGCTTTCTTT	CASRILQGLGTEAFF